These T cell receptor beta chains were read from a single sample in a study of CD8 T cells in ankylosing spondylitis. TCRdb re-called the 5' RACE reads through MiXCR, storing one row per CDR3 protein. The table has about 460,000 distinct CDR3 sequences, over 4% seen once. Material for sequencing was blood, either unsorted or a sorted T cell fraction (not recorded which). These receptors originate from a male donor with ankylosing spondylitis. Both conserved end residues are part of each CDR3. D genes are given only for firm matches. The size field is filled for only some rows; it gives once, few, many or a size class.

cdr3_aa: CSALRAAGTNEKLFF; cdr3_nt: TGCAGTGCTCTCAGGGCGGCCGGAACTAATGAAAAACTGTTTTTT; cdr3_length: 15; d_call: .; clone_size: many; v_call: TRBV20-1; j_call: TRBJ1-4
cdr3_aa: CASSPFFSRVSGGTDTQYF; cdr3_nt: TGCGCCAGCAGCCCCTTTTTCTCCCGGGTGAGCGGGGGCACAGATACGCAGTATTTT; cdr3_length: 19; d_call: TRBD2; clone_size: many; v_call: TRBV5-1; j_call: TRBJ2-3
cdr3_aa: CASSRPGQGAYGYTF; cdr3_nt: TGTGCCAGCAGTCGTCCGGGACAGGGGGCATATGGCTACACCTTC; cdr3_length: 15; d_call: TRBD1; clone_size: many; v_call: TRBV6-2/TRBV6-3; j_call: TRBJ1-2
cdr3_aa: CSVEAAGSGELFF; cdr3_nt: TGCAGCGTTGAGGCTGCGGGCTCCGGGGAGCTGTTTTTT; cdr3_length: 13; d_call: .; clone_size: many; v_call: TRBV29-1; j_call: TRBJ2-2
cdr3_aa: CASSFNRDSNQPQHF; cdr3_nt: TGTGCCAGCAGTTTCAACAGGGATAGCAATCAGCCCCAGCATTTT; cdr3_length: 15; d_call: .; clone_size: many; v_call: TRBV27; j_call: TRBJ1-5
cdr3_aa: CATSELAVGTDTQYF; cdr3_nt: TGTGCCACCAGCGAACTAGCGGTGGGCACAGATACGCAGTATTTT; cdr3_length: 15; d_call: TRBD2; clone_size: many; v_call: TRBV24-1; j_call: TRBJ2-3
cdr3_aa: CSASLPGENTEAFF; cdr3_nt: TGCAGTGCTAGCCTACCGGGAGAAAACACTGAAGCTTTCTTT; cdr3_length: 14; d_call: .; clone_size: .; v_call: TRBV20-1; j_call: TRBJ1-1
cdr3_aa: CASSLAPVTGLSEAFF; cdr3_nt: TGTGCCAGCAGCTTAGCCCCAGTGACAGGGCTATCTGAAGCTTTCTTT; cdr3_length: 16; d_call: TRBD1; clone_size: .; v_call: TRBV7-2; j_call: TRBJ1-1
cdr3_aa: CATSRDGPLSTTAEAFF; cdr3_nt: TGTGCCACCAGCAGAGATGGTCCCTTATCCACGACAGCTGAAGCTTTCTTT; cdr3_length: 17; d_call: .; clone_size: many; v_call: TRBV15; j_call: TRBJ1-1
cdr3_aa: CASSLTSGGLSYEQYF; cdr3_nt: TGTGCCAGCAGCTTGACTAGCGGGGGTCTTTCCTACGAGCAGTACTTC; cdr3_length: 16; d_call: TRBD2; clone_size: many; v_call: TRBV5-6; j_call: TRBJ2-7
cdr3_aa: CAIRSPGLEVDTQYF; cdr3_nt: TGTGCCATCAGATCACCGGGACTAGAGGTAGATACGCAGTATTTT; cdr3_length: 15; d_call: TRBD2; clone_size: many; v_call: TRBV10-3; j_call: TRBJ2-3
cdr3_aa: CASSLARGDLAKNIQYF; cdr3_nt: TGTGCCAGCAGCTTAGCGCGGGGGGATCTAGCCAAAAACATTCAGTACTTC; cdr3_length: 17; d_call: TRBD2; clone_size: many; v_call: TRBV7-8; j_call: TRBJ2-4
cdr3_aa: CASSLGAGRTDTQYF; cdr3_nt: TGTGCCAGCAGCTTGGGGGCCGGACGCACAGATACGCAGTATTTT; cdr3_length: 15; d_call: .; clone_size: many; v_call: TRBV5-6; j_call: TRBJ2-3
cdr3_aa: CASTLQAQGAYEQYF; cdr3_nt: TGTGCCAGCACCCTTCAGGCGCAGGGGGCCTACGAGCAGTACTTC; cdr3_length: 15; d_call: TRBD1; clone_size: many; v_call: TRBV28; j_call: TRBJ2-7
cdr3_aa: CASSLKATSSYNEQFF; cdr3_nt: TGTGCCAGCAGCTTAAAAGCGACAAGCTCCTACAATGAGCAGTTCTTC; cdr3_length: 16; d_call: .; clone_size: many; v_call: TRBV7-2; j_call: TRBJ2-1
cdr3_aa: CASSFRPGGIGGDTQYF; cdr3_nt: TGTGCCAGCAGTTTCCGCCCGGGGGGTATCGGGGGAGATACGCAGTATTTT; cdr3_length: 17; d_call: TRBD2; clone_size: many; v_call: TRBV27; j_call: TRBJ2-3
cdr3_aa: CASSAQGPASTEAFF; cdr3_nt: TGCGCCAGCAGCGCACAAGGCCCCGCGAGCACTGAAGCTTTCTTT; cdr3_length: 15; d_call: .; clone_size: many; v_call: TRBV5-1; j_call: TRBJ1-1
cdr3_aa: CCARDHKGQGPNSPLHF; cdr3_nt: TGCTGTGCTAGAGATCATAAAGGGCAGGGACCTAATTCACCCCTCCACTTT; cdr3_length: 17; d_call: .; clone_size: few; v_call: TRBV20-1; j_call: TRBJ1-6
cdr3_aa: CAWSEADTQYF; cdr3_nt: TGTGCCTGGAGTGAAGCAGATACGCAGTATTTT; cdr3_length: 11; d_call: .; clone_size: many; v_call: TRBV30; j_call: TRBJ2-3
cdr3_aa: CSANAGTANTEAFF; cdr3_nt: TGCAGTGCGAATGCCGGGACAGCGAACACTGAAGCTTTCTTT; cdr3_length: 14; d_call: TRBD1; clone_size: many; v_call: TRBV20-1; j_call: TRBJ1-1
cdr3_aa: CASSQALDLNNEQFF; cdr3_nt: TGCGCCAGCAGCCAAGCACTAGACCTAAACAATGAGCAGTTCTTC; cdr3_length: 15; d_call: .; clone_size: few; v_call: TRBV4-3; j_call: TRBJ2-1
cdr3_aa: CASSYIPGNTIYF; cdr3_nt: TGTGCCAGCAGCTACATCCCTGGAAACACCATATATTTT; cdr3_length: 13; d_call: .; clone_size: many; v_call: TRBV7-8; j_call: TRBJ1-3
cdr3_aa: CTADWAYNEQFF; cdr3_nt: TGCACCGCGGACTGGGCCTACAATGAGCAGTTCTTC; cdr3_length: 12; d_call: .; clone_size: many; v_call: TRBV29-1; j_call: TRBJ2-1
cdr3_aa: CASSAKDSPYEQYF; cdr3_nt: TGTGCCAGCAGCGCAAAGGACAGTCCCTACGAGCAGTACTTC; cdr3_length: 14; d_call: .; clone_size: many; v_call: TRBV9; j_call: TRBJ2-7
cdr3_aa: CASSEPRGRYYGYTF; cdr3_nt: TGTGCCAGCAGTGAACCCCGGGGAAGATACTATGGCTACACCTTC; cdr3_length: 15; d_call: .; clone_size: many; v_call: TRBV25-1; j_call: TRBJ1-2
cdr3_aa: CSARGERRSYNSPLHF; cdr3_nt: TGCAGTGCTAGAGGGGAACGGCGGTCCTATAATTCACCCCTCCACTTT; cdr3_length: 16; d_call: .; clone_size: many; v_call: TRBV20-1; j_call: TRBJ1-6
cdr3_aa: CATSEQGLRLQFF; cdr3_nt: TGTGCCACCAGTGAGCAGGGACTCCGACTCCAGTTCTTC; cdr3_length: 13; d_call: .; clone_size: many; v_call: TRBV24-1; j_call: TRBJ2-1
cdr3_aa: CSAREGEQFF; cdr3_nt: TGCAGTGCTAGAGAAGGCGAGCAGTTCTTC; cdr3_length: 10; d_call: .; clone_size: many; v_call: TRBV20-1; j_call: TRBJ2-1
cdr3_aa: CASSPGLALTSYEQYF; cdr3_nt: TGTGCCAGCAGCCCTGGACTAGCCCTGACCTCCTACGAGCAGTACTTC; cdr3_length: 16; d_call: TRBD2; clone_size: many; v_call: TRBV7-9; j_call: TRBJ2-7
cdr3_aa: CASSHPRDIPNYEQYF; cdr3_nt: TGCGCCAGCAGCCATCCCCGGGACATACCAAACTACGAGCAGTACTTC; cdr3_length: 16; d_call: .; clone_size: .; v_call: TRBV4-1; j_call: TRBJ2-7
cdr3_aa: CAMSRGHTQYF; cdr3_nt: TGTGCCATGAGCCGTGGGCATACGCAGTATTTT; cdr3_length: 11; d_call: .; clone_size: once; v_call: TRBV5-8; j_call: TRBJ2-3
cdr3_aa: CASSLAWKLVSNEQFF; cdr3_nt: TGTGCCAGCAGCTTAGCCTGGAAACTAGTCTCCAATGAGCAGTTCTTC; cdr3_length: 16; d_call: .; clone_size: many; v_call: TRBV11-2; j_call: TRBJ2-1
cdr3_aa: CSASRDPYAETQYF; cdr3_nt: TGCAGTGCTAGCAGGGATCCCTATGCGGAGACCCAGTACTTC; cdr3_length: 14; d_call: .; clone_size: many; v_call: TRBV20-1; j_call: TRBJ2-5
cdr3_aa: CASSLEGIRETQYF; cdr3_nt: TGTGCCAGCAGCTTGGAGGGGATAAGGGAGACCCAGTACTTC; cdr3_length: 14; d_call: .; clone_size: many; v_call: TRBV5-5; j_call: TRBJ2-5
cdr3_aa: CASTAQGRETQYF; cdr3_nt: TGTGCCAGCACCGCACAGGGGAGAGAGACCCAGTACTTC; cdr3_length: 13; d_call: TRBD1; clone_size: once; v_call: TRBV12-3/TRBV12-4; j_call: TRBJ2-5
cdr3_aa: CASKVWSGGFDGELFF; cdr3_nt: TGTGCCAGCAAAGTGTGGTCAGGGGGCTTCGACGGGGAGCTGTTTTTT; cdr3_length: 16; d_call: TRBD1; clone_size: many; v_call: TRBV6-1; j_call: TRBJ2-2
cdr3_aa: CATSGPGVPTEAFF; cdr3_nt: TGTGCCACCAGTGGCCCAGGGGTCCCCACTGAAGCTTTCTTT; cdr3_length: 14; d_call: .; clone_size: many; v_call: TRBV24-1; j_call: TRBJ1-1
cdr3_aa: CASSPGGRPDTQYF; cdr3_nt: TGCGCCAGCAGCCCGGGAGGGCGGCCAGATACGCAGTATTTT; cdr3_length: 14; d_call: TRBD2; clone_size: .; v_call: TRBV5-1; j_call: TRBJ2-3
cdr3_aa: CASSPLAGLGYEQYF; cdr3_nt: TGCGCCAGCAGTCCCCTAGCGGGACTGGGCTACGAGCAGTACTTC; cdr3_length: 15; d_call: TRBD2; clone_size: .; v_call: TRBV5-1; j_call: TRBJ2-7
cdr3_aa: CASSYSRTSYNEQFF; cdr3_nt: TGTGCCAGCAGTTACTCACGGACTAGCTACAATGAGCAGTTCTTC; cdr3_length: 15; d_call: TRBD2; clone_size: many; v_call: TRBV6-2/TRBV6-3; j_call: TRBJ2-1
cdr3_aa: CASSQDAQQGRNIQYF; cdr3_nt: TGCGCCAGCAGCCAAGATGCGCAACAGGGGAGGAACATTCAGTACTTC; cdr3_length: 16; d_call: .; clone_size: many; v_call: TRBV4-3; j_call: TRBJ2-4
cdr3_aa: CASSLKFRGDNEQFF; cdr3_nt: TGTGCCAGCAGCTTAAAATTTCGAGGGGACAATGAGCAGTTCTTC; cdr3_length: 15; d_call: .; clone_size: few; v_call: TRBV7-3; j_call: TRBJ2-1
cdr3_aa: CASTQGVDMGGYTF; cdr3_nt: TGCGCCAGCACCCAGGGGGTAGATATGGGTGGCTACACCTTC; cdr3_length: 14; d_call: TRBD1; clone_size: .; v_call: TRBV5-1; j_call: TRBJ1-2
cdr3_aa: CASSRRLSGYNEQSF; cdr3_nt: TGCGCCAGCAGCCGCCGGCTTAGCGGGTACAATGAGCAGTCCTTC; cdr3_length: 15; d_call: TRBD2; clone_size: once; v_call: TRBV5-1; j_call: TRBJ2-1
cdr3_aa: CSASNLAGSTSYEQYF; cdr3_nt: TGCAGTGCTAGTAACCTAGCGGGATCCACGTCCTACGAGCAGTACTTC; cdr3_length: 16; d_call: TRBD2; clone_size: many; v_call: TRBV20-1; j_call: TRBJ2-7
cdr3_aa: CSASGRGGTEQYF; cdr3_nt: TGCAGTGCTAGTGGCAGGGGGGGTACCGAGCAGTACTTC; cdr3_length: 13; d_call: .; clone_size: few; v_call: TRBV20-1; j_call: TRBJ2-7
cdr3_aa: CASSEGRSSGNTIYF; cdr3_nt: TGTGCCAGCAGTGAAGGCAGGAGTTCTGGAAACACCATATATTTT; cdr3_length: 15; d_call: .; clone_size: many; v_call: TRBV25-1; j_call: TRBJ1-3
cdr3_aa: CASSPVGTGGVGYTF; cdr3_nt: TGTGCCAGCAGCCCGGTGGGGACAGGGGGAGTTGGCTACACCTTC; cdr3_length: 15; d_call: TRBD1; clone_size: few; v_call: TRBV5-6; j_call: TRBJ1-2
cdr3_aa: CASRGDRGREEAFF; cdr3_nt: TGTGCCAGCAGAGGGGACAGGGGGCGGGAGGAAGCTTTCTTT; cdr3_length: 14; d_call: TRBD1; clone_size: many; v_call: TRBV6-1; j_call: TRBJ1-1
cdr3_aa: CASSPRLAGGPGDTQYF; cdr3_nt: TGCGCCAGCAGCCCCCGACTAGCGGGAGGGCCTGGAGATACGCAGTATTTT; cdr3_length: 17; d_call: TRBD2; clone_size: .; v_call: TRBV5-1; j_call: TRBJ2-3
cdr3_aa: CASSLREGTGPVTLHF; cdr3_nt: TGTGCCAGCAGCTTGAGGGAGGGGACAGGCCCCGTCACCCTCCACTTT; cdr3_length: 16; d_call: TRBD1; clone_size: many; v_call: TRBV7-6; j_call: TRBJ1-6
cdr3_aa: CASQQLDRGYNEQFF; cdr3_nt: TGTGCCAGCCAACAGCTGGACAGGGGCTACAATGAGCAGTTCTTC; cdr3_length: 15; d_call: TRBD1; clone_size: few; v_call: TRBV5-6; j_call: TRBJ2-1
cdr3_aa: CSAPQNSRGEQYF; cdr3_nt: TGCAGTGCTCCCCAAAACTCTCGGGGCGAGCAGTACTTC; cdr3_length: 13; d_call: .; clone_size: many; v_call: TRBV20-1; j_call: TRBJ2-7
cdr3_aa: CASSPIRGSNQPQHF; cdr3_nt: TGTGCCAGCTCACCTATAAGGGGGAGCAATCAGCCCCAGCATTTT; cdr3_length: 15; d_call: .; clone_size: .; v_call: TRBV18; j_call: TRBJ1-5
cdr3_aa: CASSPGYSSPGGAFF; cdr3_nt: TGTGCCAGCAGCCCCGGATACAGCTCGCCCGGGGGGGCTTTCTTT; cdr3_length: 15; d_call: .; clone_size: many; v_call: TRBV5-6; j_call: TRBJ1-1